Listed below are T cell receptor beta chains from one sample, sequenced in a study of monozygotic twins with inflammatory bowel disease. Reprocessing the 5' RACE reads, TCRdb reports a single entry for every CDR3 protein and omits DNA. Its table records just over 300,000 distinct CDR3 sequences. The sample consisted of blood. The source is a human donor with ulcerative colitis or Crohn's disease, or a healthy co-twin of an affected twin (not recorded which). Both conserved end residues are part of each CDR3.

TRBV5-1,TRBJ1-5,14,CASSRGTGNQPQHF
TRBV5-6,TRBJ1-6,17,CASSSDNSGTGSSPLHF
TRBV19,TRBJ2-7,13,CASSPSGTSEQYF
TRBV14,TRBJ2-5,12,CASSQEAGTQYF
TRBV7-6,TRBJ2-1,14,CASSSPSGGDEQFF
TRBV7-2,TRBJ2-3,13,CASSLGWADTQYF
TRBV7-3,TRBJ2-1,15,CASSVVAGGAAEQFF
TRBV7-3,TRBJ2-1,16,CASSRRASENTNEQFF
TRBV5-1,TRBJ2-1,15,CASSLGGRPGDEQFF
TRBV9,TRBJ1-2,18,CASSSLGTGILTASGYTF
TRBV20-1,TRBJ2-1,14,CSARGRLFSNEQFF